This record looks at one TCR beta chain sequence and its context. Its antigen is still unknown. This entry comes from a study of cytomegalovirus exposure and HLA in healthy donors. The overall study: The Caucasian-associated ancestry cluster contained about 80% of the approximately 400 genotyped donors.

This PCR relied on a set of 60 Vbeta primers and 13 Jbeta primers. This table comes from immunoSEQ multiplex PCR, and its TCRdb copy is limited to in-frame clones, with some not included. The top ten hold 1.5% to 2% of the sample, which has 110,000 to 150,000 clones, 70% seen once. The CDR3 runs 15 residues. Germline loops: CDR1 KGHSY, CDR2 FQNENV. With V trimmed by 4 bases and J by 1 base, 5 bases remained unmatched. Regarding the study as a whole: Most CMV-associated TCR beta chains were later found to appear HLA-restricted.

The chain links TRBV16 to TRBJ2-3; 7 nucleotides line up with TRBD2. This TCR came from a woman aged 25-40 years in good health and CMV-seronegative. The sample taken for sequencing was PBMCs. The CDR3 protein is CASSLLGLGTDTQYF. DNA of the CDR3: TGTGCCAGCAGCCTCCTCGGACTAGGCACAGATACGCAGTATTTT.